This T cell receptor beta chain stems from a study of control samples from healthy donors and cancer patients. Germline lookup yields CDR1 SGHTA and CDR2 FQGTGA. The CDR3 runs 13 residues. Trimming removed 0 bases at V and 2 bases at J, with 4 bases between. Sequenced by immunoSEQ multiplex PCR; TCRdb stores in-frame clones only, minus some. This repertoire shows about 67,000 clones, about 89% found once; its top ten account for about 2.1%. This rearrangement joins TRBV7-3 to TRBJ2-5; D uncertain. Sequencing input: PBMCs. The TCR sequence derives from a woman between 45 and 65 years old with head and neck cancer. This CDR3 reads CASSLTNQETQYF. Here the CDR3 DNA reads TGTGCCAGCAGCTTAACGAATCAAGAGACCCAGTACTTC.